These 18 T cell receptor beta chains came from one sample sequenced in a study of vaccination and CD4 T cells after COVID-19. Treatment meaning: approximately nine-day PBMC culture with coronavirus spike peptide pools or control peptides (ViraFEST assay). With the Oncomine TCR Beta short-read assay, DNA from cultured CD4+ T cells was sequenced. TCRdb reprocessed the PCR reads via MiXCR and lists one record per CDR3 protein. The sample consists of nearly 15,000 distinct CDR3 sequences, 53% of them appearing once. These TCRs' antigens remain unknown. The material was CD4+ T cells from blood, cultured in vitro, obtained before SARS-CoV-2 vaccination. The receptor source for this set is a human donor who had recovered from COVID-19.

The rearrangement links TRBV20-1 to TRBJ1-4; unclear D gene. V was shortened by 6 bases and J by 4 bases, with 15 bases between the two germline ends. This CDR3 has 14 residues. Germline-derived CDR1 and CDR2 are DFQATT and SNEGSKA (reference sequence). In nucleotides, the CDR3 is TGCAGTGCCCTGATACAGACCGATAATGAAAAACTGTTTTTT. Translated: CSALIQTDNEKLFF.

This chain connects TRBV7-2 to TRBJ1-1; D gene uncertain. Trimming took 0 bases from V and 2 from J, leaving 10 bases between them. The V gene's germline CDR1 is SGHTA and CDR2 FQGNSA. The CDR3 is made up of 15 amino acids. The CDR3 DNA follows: TGTGCCAGCAGCTTAGCGGTAGAGTTAAACACTGAAGCTTTCTTT. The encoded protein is CASSLAVELNTEAFF.

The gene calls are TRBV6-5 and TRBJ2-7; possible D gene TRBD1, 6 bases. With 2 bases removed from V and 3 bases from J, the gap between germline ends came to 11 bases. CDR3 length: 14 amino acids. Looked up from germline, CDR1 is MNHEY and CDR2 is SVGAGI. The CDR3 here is CASSYVARGYEQYF. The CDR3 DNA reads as TGTGCCAGCAGTTACGTTGCCAGGGGCTACGAGCAGTACTTC.

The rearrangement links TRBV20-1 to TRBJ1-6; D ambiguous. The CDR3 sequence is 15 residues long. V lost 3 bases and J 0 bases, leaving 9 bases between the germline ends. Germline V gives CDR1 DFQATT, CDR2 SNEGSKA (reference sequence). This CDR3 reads CSASFGSSYNSPLHF. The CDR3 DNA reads TGCAGTGCTAGTTTCGGGAGCTCCTATAATTCACCCCTCCACTTT.

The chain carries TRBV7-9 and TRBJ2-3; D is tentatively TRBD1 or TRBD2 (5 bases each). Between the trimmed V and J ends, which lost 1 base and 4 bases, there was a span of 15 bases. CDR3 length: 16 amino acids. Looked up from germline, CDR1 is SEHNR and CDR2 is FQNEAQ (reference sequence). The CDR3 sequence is CASSLVSLGVADTQYF. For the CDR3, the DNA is TGTGCCAGCAGCTTAGTTTCTCTGGGGGTGGCAGATACGCAGTATTTT. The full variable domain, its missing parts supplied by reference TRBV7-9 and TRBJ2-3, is DTGVSQNPRHKITKRGQNVTFRCDPISEHNRLYWYRQTLGQGPEFLTYFQNEAQLEKSRLLSDRFSAERPKGSFSTLEIQRTEQGDSAMYLCASSLVSLGVADTQYFGPGTRLTVL.

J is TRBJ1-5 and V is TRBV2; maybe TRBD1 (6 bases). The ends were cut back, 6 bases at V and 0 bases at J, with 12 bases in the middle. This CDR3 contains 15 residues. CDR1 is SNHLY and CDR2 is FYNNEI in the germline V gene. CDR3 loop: CASRAGDHSNQPQHF. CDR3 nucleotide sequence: TGTGCCAGCAGGGCAGGGGATCATAGCAATCAGCCCCAGCATTTT.

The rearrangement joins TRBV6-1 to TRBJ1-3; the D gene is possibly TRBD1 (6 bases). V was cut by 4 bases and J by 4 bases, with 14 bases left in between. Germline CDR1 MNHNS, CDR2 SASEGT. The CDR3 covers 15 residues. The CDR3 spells CASSVDGTSGNTIYF. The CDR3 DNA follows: TGTGCCAGCAGTGTAGATGGGACATCCGGAAACACCATATATTTT.

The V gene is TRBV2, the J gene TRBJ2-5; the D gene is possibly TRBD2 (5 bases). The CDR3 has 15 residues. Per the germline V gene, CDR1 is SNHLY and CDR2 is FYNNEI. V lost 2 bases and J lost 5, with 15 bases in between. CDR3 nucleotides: TGTGCCAGCAGTGAATGGTTCGGGGTCGGGGAGACCCAGTACTTC. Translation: CASSEWFGVGETQYF.

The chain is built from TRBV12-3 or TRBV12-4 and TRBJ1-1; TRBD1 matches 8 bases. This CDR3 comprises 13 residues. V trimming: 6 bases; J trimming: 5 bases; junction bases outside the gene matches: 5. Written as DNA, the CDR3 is TGTGCCAGCAGCTTGACAGGGGAAACTGAAGCTTTCTTT. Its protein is CASSLTGETEAFF.

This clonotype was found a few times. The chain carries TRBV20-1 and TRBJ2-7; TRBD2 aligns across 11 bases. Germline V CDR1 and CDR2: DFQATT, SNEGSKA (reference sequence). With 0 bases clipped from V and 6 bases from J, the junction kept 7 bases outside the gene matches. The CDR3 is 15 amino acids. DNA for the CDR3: TGCAGTGCTAGAGATACACTAGCGGGGGTTCGCGAGCAGTACTTC. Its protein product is CSARDTLAGVREQYF.

The CDR3 spells CASRPGQGTEAFF. CDR3 in DNA: TGTGCCAGCAGACCGGGACAGGGAACTGAAGCTTTCTTT. The V gene is TRBV12-3 or TRBV12-4, the J gene TRBJ1-1; 9 bases map to TRBD1. This CDR3 spans 13 amino acids. V shed 6 bases and J 5 bases; nucleotides not matched to a gene: 4.

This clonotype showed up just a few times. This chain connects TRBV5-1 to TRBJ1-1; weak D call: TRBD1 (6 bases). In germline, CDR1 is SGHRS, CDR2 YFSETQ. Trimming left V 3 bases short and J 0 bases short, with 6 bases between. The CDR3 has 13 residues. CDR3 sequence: CASSWTVNTEAFF. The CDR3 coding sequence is TGCGCCAGCAGCTGGACAGTGAACACTGAAGCTTTCTTT.

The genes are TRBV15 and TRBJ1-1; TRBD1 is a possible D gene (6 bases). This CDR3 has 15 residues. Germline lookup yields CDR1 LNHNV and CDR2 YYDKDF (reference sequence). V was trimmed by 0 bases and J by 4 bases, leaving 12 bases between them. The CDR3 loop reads CATSRERGGGTEAFF. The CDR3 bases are TGTGCCACCAGCAGAGAAAGAGGGGGGGGCACTGAAGCTTTCTTT.

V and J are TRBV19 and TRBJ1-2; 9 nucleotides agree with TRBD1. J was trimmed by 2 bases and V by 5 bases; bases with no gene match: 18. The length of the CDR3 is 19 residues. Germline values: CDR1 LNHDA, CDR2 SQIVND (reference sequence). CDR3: CASSAPPGQGPSANYGYTF. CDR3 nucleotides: TGTGCCAGTAGTGCCCCACCGGGACAGGGACCGTCGGCGAACTATGGCTACACCTTC.

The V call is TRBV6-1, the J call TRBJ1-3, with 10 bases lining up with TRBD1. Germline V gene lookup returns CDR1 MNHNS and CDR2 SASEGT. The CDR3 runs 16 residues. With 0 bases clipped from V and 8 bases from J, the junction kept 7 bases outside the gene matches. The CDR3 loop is CASSEAPDRGVDTIYF. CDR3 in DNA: TGTGCCAGCAGTGAAGCACCGGACAGGGGGGTTGACACCATATATTTT.

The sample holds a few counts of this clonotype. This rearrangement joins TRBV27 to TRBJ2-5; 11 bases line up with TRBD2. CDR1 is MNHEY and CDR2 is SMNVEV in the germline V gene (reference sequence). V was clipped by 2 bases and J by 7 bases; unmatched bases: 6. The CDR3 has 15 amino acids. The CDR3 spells CASSLVAGGEATQYF. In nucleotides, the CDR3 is TGTGCCAGCAGTTTAGTAGCGGGAGGGGAGGCGACCCAGTACTTC.

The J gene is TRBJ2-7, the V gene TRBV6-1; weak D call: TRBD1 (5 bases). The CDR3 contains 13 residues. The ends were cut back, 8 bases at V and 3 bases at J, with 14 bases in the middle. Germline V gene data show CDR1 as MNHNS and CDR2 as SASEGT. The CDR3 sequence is CASWRSDNYEQYF. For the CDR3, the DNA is TGTGCCAGCTGGCGATCGGACAACTACGAGCAGTACTTC.

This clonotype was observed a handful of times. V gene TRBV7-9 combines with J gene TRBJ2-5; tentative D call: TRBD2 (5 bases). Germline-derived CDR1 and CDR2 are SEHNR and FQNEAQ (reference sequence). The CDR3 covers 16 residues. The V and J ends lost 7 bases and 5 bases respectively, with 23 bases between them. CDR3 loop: CASTMAGRAHFETQYF. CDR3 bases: TGTGCCAGCACTATGGCGGGCCGGGCACACTTTGAGACCCAGTACTTC.